A selection of T cell receptor beta chains follows, all from one sample in a study of T cell responses to AZD1222 COVID-19 vaccine. Repertoires were generated with immunoSEQ multiplex PCR, while TCRdb's copy carries only in-frame clones and drops some. The profile covers about 150,000 clones, with roughly 93% appearing a single time and roughly 7% taken by the ten largest. The specimen was peripheral blood, collected 28 days after the second AZD1222 dose. The receptors stem from an adult who received the AZD1222 COVID-19 vaccine. CDR3s include the opening cysteine and the closing phenylalanine or tryptophan. Expanded clones are given a class, and other clones once, few, many or no size at all.

J | size | V | CDR3
TRBJ2-3 | - | TRBV5-4 | CASSLGGDSGGLHSDTQYF
TRBJ1-4 | - | TRBV7-2 | CASSFTGATNEKLFF
TRBJ2-7 | - | TRBV5-1 | CASSLASGRDEQYF
TRBJ1-1 | - | TRBV5-1 | CASSLRGGDTEAFF
TRBJ1-5 | - | TRBV19 | CASSIPLQPQHF
TRBJ2-7 | - | TRBV14 | CASSQDLDRDYEQYF
TRBJ1-1 | - | TRBV7-6 | CASSLVATRRTEAFF
TRBJ1-2 | - | TRBV19 | CASTGTAQPRGYTF
TRBJ1-2 | once | TRBV7-3 | CASSPRAGSRDGYTF
TRBJ2-2 | few | TRBV28 | CATRGQLNTGELFF
TRBJ2-7 | - | TRBV27 | CASSRDSLYEQYF
TRBJ1-1 | - | TRBV7-9 | CASSPRQLNTEAFF
TRBJ1-2 | - | TRBV14 | CASSRTGDYGYTF
TRBJ2-1 | - | TRBV6-2/TRBV6-3 | CASSYGVLIDEQFF
TRBJ2-7 | - | TRBV4-1 | CASSQDSRGQYF
TRBJ1-2 | - | TRBV9 | CASSGRSDRGYTF
TRBJ1-1 | - | TRBV15 | CATSRDYVNTEAFF
TRBJ1-2 | once | TRBV18 | CASSPDRAYGYTF
TRBJ1-5 | - | TRBV3-1/TRBV3-2 | CASSQDLGQPQHF
TRBJ2-7 | - | TRBV20-1 | CSAGWGREQYF
TRBJ2-2 | - | TRBV19 | CASSIENTGELFF
TRBJ2-3 | - | TRBV7-2 | CASSLWTSGASSTDTQYF
TRBJ2-5 | - | TRBV20-1 | CSAILIETQYF
TRBJ1-4 | once | TRBV7-9 | CASSRRGDEKLFF
TRBJ1-2 | - | TRBV12-3/TRBV12-4 | CASSFADSYGYTF
TRBJ1-1 | - | TRBV19 | CASSSAWSTEAFF
TRBJ1-6 | few | TRBV6-2/TRBV6-3 | CASSPGPVYSPLHF
TRBJ2-5 | once | TRBV28 | CASGVGGRETQYF
TRBJ2-2 | - | TRBV15 | CATSRVRGTMRLFF
TRBJ2-7 | once | TRBV5-1 | CASSLPGYEQYF
TRBJ2-7 | once | TRBV7-3 | CASSSANWAAEQYF
TRBJ1-5 | - | TRBV6-1 | CASSEQGANQPQHF
TRBJ2-1 | - | TRBV29-1 | CSGIAGTGYNEQFF
TRBJ1-1 | - | TRBV25-1 | CASRATTGEAFF
TRBJ2-2 | - | TRBV19 | CASSIVGGNTGELFF
TRBJ1-1 | - | TRBV6-5 | CASRTRGVNTEAFF
TRBJ2-7 | - | TRBV2 | CASLSSSTDYEQYF
TRBJ2-2 | - | TRBV7-9 | CASSFRGATGGSVGELFF
TRBJ2-7 | - | TRBV2 | CARGLAAEQYF
TRBJ1-1 | - | TRBV11-3 | CASSVGGYNTEAFF